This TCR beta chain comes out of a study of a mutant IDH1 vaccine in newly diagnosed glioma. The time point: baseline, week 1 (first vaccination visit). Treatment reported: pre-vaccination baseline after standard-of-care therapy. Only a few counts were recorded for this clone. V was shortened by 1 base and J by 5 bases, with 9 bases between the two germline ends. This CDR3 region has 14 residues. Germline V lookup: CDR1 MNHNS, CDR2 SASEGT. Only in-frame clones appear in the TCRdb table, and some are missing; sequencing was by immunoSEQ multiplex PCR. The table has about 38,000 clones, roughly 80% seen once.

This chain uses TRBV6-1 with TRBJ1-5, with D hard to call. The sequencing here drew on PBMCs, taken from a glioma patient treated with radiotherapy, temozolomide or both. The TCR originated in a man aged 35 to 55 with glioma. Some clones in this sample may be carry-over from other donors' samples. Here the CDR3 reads CASSEGQSHQPQHF. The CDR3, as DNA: TGTGCCAGCAGTGAAGGGCAAAGCCATCAGCCCCAGCATTTT.